This T cell receptor beta chain was documented in a study of cytotoxic CD8 clonotypes in ibrutinib-treated CLL. Study observations and caveats: Under therapy, public clonotypes either contracted or stayed stable, and they were uncommon.

The method was immunoSEQ multiplex PCR; TCRdb's version includes in-frame clones alone and lacks a portion of them. The sample contains over 65,000 clones, about 85% of which appear only once. To note about this clone: What it recognizes is unknown.

CDR1 and CDR2 (germline): KGHSH, LQKENI. The CDR3 has 16 residues. Trimming took 3 bases from V and 2 from J; bases not matched to a gene: 3. This sample comprised PBMCs, obtained after 12 months of ibrutinib treatment. The genes are TRBV18 and TRBJ2-6; 8 bases are a match to TRBD1. This TCR came from a human donor with chronic lymphocytic leukemia. As DNA, the CDR3 is TGTGCCAGCTCACCGGGACAGGCGCCTGGGGCCAACGTCCTGACTTTC. It codes for CASSPGQAPGANVLTF.